A selection of T cell receptor beta chains follows, all from one sample in a study of shared T cell receptors in the human thymus. Repertoires were generated with immunoSEQ multiplex PCR, while TCRdb's copy carries only in-frame clones and drops some. The table has some 660,000 clones, around 87% seen once; the top ten hold roughly 0.0087%. These data were also filed under a second study, of human thymus T cells.

Sequencing was performed on thymocytes. The source is a boy in the first two years of life with a congenital heart defect. Each CDR3 is given with its conserved first and last residue. The order of the fields is J gene, D gene, clone size, V gene, CDR3 protein, CDR3 DNA. D genes are given only for firm matches. Size tells how often a clone was seen (once, few, many) or the class of an expanded clone, and some rows leave it out.

j_gene: TRBJ2-3
d_gene: NA
abundance: NA
v_gene: TRBV12-5
CDR3aa: CASGLVGNRDADTQYF
CDR3nt: TGTGCTAGTGGTTTGGTAGGAAACAGGGATGCAGATACGCAGTATTTT

j_gene: TRBJ2-3
d_gene: TRBD2
abundance: NA
v_gene: TRBV30
CDR3aa: CAWSPQMRPGGVDTQYF
CDR3nt: TGTGCCTGGAGTCCGCAGATGCGGCCGGGAGGGGTGGATACGCAGTATTTT

j_gene: TRBJ1-2
d_gene: TRBD1
abundance: few
v_gene: TRBV7-9
CDR3aa: CASSLELVGQERGYTF
CDR3nt: TGTGCCAGCAGCTTAGAGTTGGTGGGACAGGAGCGTGGCTACACCTTC

j_gene: TRBJ2-3
d_gene: NA
abundance: NA
v_gene: TRBV29-1
CDR3aa: CSAVSGSDTQYF
CDR3nt: TGCAGCGCCGTAAGCGGATCAGATACGCAGTATTTT

j_gene: TRBJ1-2
d_gene: NA
abundance: NA
v_gene: TRBV5-8
CDR3aa: CASSLAPARGYGYTF
CDR3nt: TGTGCCAGCAGCTTGGCCCCAGCCCGGGGCTATGGCTACACCTTC

j_gene: TRBJ1-1
d_gene: NA
abundance: NA
v_gene: TRBV7-9
CDR3aa: CASSLGLYEAFF
CDR3nt: TGTGCCAGCAGCTTAGGCCTATATGAAGCTTTCTTT

j_gene: TRBJ1-2
d_gene: NA
abundance: NA
v_gene: TRBV7-4
CDR3aa: CASTRTFRGYTF
CDR3nt: TGTGCCAGCACTCGGACTTTTCGCGGCTACACCTTC

j_gene: TRBJ1-2
d_gene: TRBD1
abundance: NA
v_gene: TRBV11-2
CDR3aa: CASSSGTGVWDYGYTF
CDR3nt: TGTGCCAGCAGCAGCGGGACAGGGGTGTGGGACTATGGCTACACCTTC

j_gene: TRBJ1-4
d_gene: NA
abundance: few
v_gene: TRBV5-5
CDR3aa: CASSLAGYEKLFF
CDR3nt: TGTGCCAGCAGCTTGGCCGGTTATGAAAAACTGTTTTTT

j_gene: TRBJ2-1
d_gene: TRBD2
abundance: NA
v_gene: TRBV4-1
CDR3aa: CASTSRGGRAGNEQFF
CDR3nt: TGCGCCAGCACCTCAAGGGGCGGGAGGGCCGGGAATGAGCAGTTCTTC

j_gene: TRBJ1-1
d_gene: NA
abundance: NA
v_gene: TRBV2
CDR3aa: CANFRGTEAFF
CDR3nt: TGTGCCAACTTCAGGGGCACTGAAGCTTTCTTT

j_gene: TRBJ1-5
d_gene: TRBD1
abundance: NA
v_gene: TRBV5-5
CDR3aa: CASSRRQGNQPQHF
CDR3nt: TGTGCCAGCAGCCGACGACAGGGAAATCAGCCCCAGCATTTT

j_gene: TRBJ1-5
d_gene: TRBD1
abundance: NA
v_gene: TRBV6-1
CDR3aa: CASSEFRDRGSNQPQHF
CDR3nt: TGTGCCAGCAGTGAATTTCGGGACAGGGGAAGCAATCAGCCCCAGCATTTT

j_gene: TRBJ1-1
d_gene: TRBD1
abundance: once
v_gene: TRBV5-1
CDR3aa: CASGPDRGTEAFF
CDR3nt: TGCGCCAGTGGCCCCGACAGGGGCACTGAAGCTTTCTTT

j_gene: TRBJ2-5
d_gene: NA
abundance: NA
v_gene: TRBV4-3
CDR3aa: CASSQAAGSQYQETQYF
CDR3nt: TGCGCCAGCAGCCAAGCGGCGGGGTCCCAGTACCAAGAGACCCAGTACTTC

j_gene: TRBJ1-6
d_gene: NA
abundance: NA
v_gene: TRBV6-5
CDR3aa: CASRLTRGSSPLHF
CDR3nt: TGTGCCAGCAGGTTGACACGGGGGAGTTCACCCCTCCACTTT